What follows describes a single T cell receptor beta chain. The assay was immunoSEQ multiplex PCR, and TCRdb's table has in-frame clones only and misses some. This sample has approximately 100,000 clones, with 80% to 90% found just once. This entry comes from a study of T cells after somatic rescue of genetic block. This CDR3 is built from 14 residues. Trimming pared 5 bases from V and 0 bases from J, leaving 8 bases between. In germline, CDR1 is SEHNR, CDR2 FQNEAQ (reference sequence). Material for sequencing was peripheral blood mononuclear cells (PBMCs). The chain combines TRBV7-9 with TRBJ2-1; D possibly uses TRBD1 or TRBD2 (6 bases each). This TCR came from a woman between 18 and 29 years old. The CDR3 loop is CASSTGASYNEQFF. CDR3 nucleotides: TGTGCCAGCAGCACGGGGGCCTCCTACAATGAGCAGTTCTTC.